This T cell receptor beta chain emerged from a study of chronic HIV infection and antiretroviral therapy. TCRdb reanalysed the 5' RACE reads using MiXCR and keeps one entry per CDR3 protein. The sample carries 45,000 to 60,000 distinct CDR3 sequences, 15% to 20% recorded once. This CDR3 has 15 amino acids. The germline V gene encodes CDR1 MGHRA and CDR2 YSYEKL. The germline V and J ends were trimmed by 4 bases and 3 bases, with 15 bases remaining between them. The sequencing sample was made of peripheral blood. This clonotype was sampled from an adult who had HIV and had not received antiretroviral therapy, or was an uninfected healthy control (not recorded which). The V and J genes are TRBV4-1 and TRBJ2-5; D is uncertain. CDR3 sequence reads: CASSLTGPQKETQYF. CDR3 coding DNA: TGCGCCAGCAGCCTTACCGGGCCCCAAAAAGAGACCCAGTACTTC.